Below are 21 T cell receptor beta chains sequenced from a single sample in a study of early T cells in non-severe SARS-CoV-2 infection. Using its own MiXCR run on the 5' RACE reads, TCRdb lists one record per CDR3 protein. The data show over 55,000 distinct CDR3 sequences, with approximately 12% seen just once and 1.3% held by the top ten. Specimen: whole blood. The receptors come from an adult who was a healthcare worker with PCR-confirmed SARS-CoV-2 infection or an uninfected control (not recorded which).

The table lists this clonotype with a few counts. The chain couples TRBV20-1 to TRBJ2-7, with 11 bases that match TRBD2. Germline V CDR1 and CDR2: DFQATT, SNEGSKA (reference sequence). The CDR3 extends over 16 amino acids. V gave up 0 bases and J gave up 4 bases; unmatched junction bases: 8. The CDR3 reads CSAREVSSGRRYEQYF. The CDR3 DNA sequence: TGCAGTGCTAGAGAAGTCTCTAGCGGGAGGCGTTACGAGCAGTACTTC.

This clonotype was found many times. The chain links TRBV7-9 to TRBJ2-5; D is possibly TRBD2 (5 bases). Deletions cut 5 bases from V and 4 bases from J, with 14 bases between. The V gene's germline CDR1 is SEHNR and CDR2 FQNEAQ (reference sequence). CDR3 length equals 14 residues. The DNA of the CDR3 is TGTGCCAGCAGCCGTTTACACCGGGGAGAGACCCAGTACTTC. This gives the protein CASSRLHRGETQYF.

The chain links TRBV27 to TRBJ2-7; 10 nucleotides align to TRBD1. The germline V gene has CDR1 MNHEY and CDR2 SMNVEV (reference sequence). The CDR3 consists of 13 residues. Trimming at V came to 9 bases and at J to 2 bases, leaving 4 bases not matched to a gene. The DNA for the CDR3 is TGTGCCAGTATGGGACAGGGGACCTACGAGCAGTACTTC. It codes for CASMGQGTYEQYF.

This clonotype was counted ten times or more. The chain is built from TRBV29-1 and TRBJ1-3; D ambiguous. The CDR3 has 12 residues. Germline CDR1 and CDR2: SQVTM and ANQGSEA. Deletions cut 4 bases from V and 1 base from J, with 5 bases between. The chain's CDR3 is CSVGGSGNTIYF. CDR3 in DNA: TGCAGCGTTGGAGGGTCTGGAAACACCATATATTTT.

This clonotype has a handful of counts. The V gene is TRBV29-1, the J gene TRBJ1-2, with 9 bases identical to TRBD1. V was pared by 6 bases and J by 6 bases, with 11 bases of the junction left unmatched. Germline CDR1 reads SQVTM; CDR2 reads ANQGSEA. The CDR3 has 14 residues. The CDR3: CSVVGDRGADGYTF. CDR3 DNA sequence: TGCAGCGTCGTCGGTGACAGGGGGGCGGATGGCTACACCTTC.

This clonotype has ten or more counts. The chain employs TRBV29-1 and TRBJ1-1; 7 bases match TRBD1. The J segment lost 1 base and the V segment lost 7 bases, leaving 3 bases of the junction unmatched. Germline V gives CDR1 SQVTM, CDR2 ANQGSEA. The CDR3 is 12 amino acids. The CDR3 here is CSAGQANTEAFF. The CDR3, as DNA: TGCAGCGCCGGACAGGCGAACACTGAAGCTTTCTTT.

This clonotype was observed many times. The chain links TRBV6-2 or TRBV6-3 to TRBJ1-1; 8 nucleotides align to TRBD1. The trim removed 2 bases at V and 2 bases at J, leaving 16 bases unmatched. CDR3 size: 19 residues. Germline V lookup: CDR1 MNHEY, CDR2 SVGEGT. The CDR3 DNA sequence: TGTGCCAGCAGTTACCCGACAGGGGACATCACCTCAATCAACACTGAAGCTTTCTTT. Protein: CASSYPTGDITSINTEAFF.

This clonotype was seen at least ten times. This sequence joins TRBV6-5 and TRBJ1-2; the D gene is possibly TRBD1 (6 bases). Trimming stripped 2 bases from V and 0 bases from J, with 16 bases between. Germline assignment: CDR1 MNHEY and CDR2 SVGAGI. This CDR3 is 17 amino acids long. The CDR3 reads CASSYIARDIANYGYTF. The CDR3 nucleotides are TGTGCCAGCAGTTACATCGCCCGGGACATCGCTAACTATGGCTACACCTTC.

This clonotype was recorded at least ten times. The V gene is TRBV4-3, the J gene TRBJ2-1; 9 nucleotides match TRBD2. The CDR3 is 16 residues long. The V gene end was trimmed by 2 bases and the J gene end by 7 bases; junction bases not matched to a gene: 9. In germline, CDR1 is LGHNA, CDR2 YSLEER. Here the CDR3 reads CASSQTLAGEGNEQFF. CDR3 sequence (DNA): TGCGCCAGCAGCCAAACCTTAGCGGGAGAGGGGAATGAGCAGTTCTTC.

This clonotype has at least ten counts. V usage is TRBV7-9 and J usage is TRBJ2-1, with 9 bases that match TRBD2. CDR3 length equals 17 residues. Germline CDR1 reads SEHNR; CDR2 reads FQNEAQ (reference sequence). The junction had 13 bases not matched to a gene; V was cut back by 3 bases and J by 7 bases. The CDR3 sequence: CASSLPPAGLAGNEQFF. The CDR3 DNA is TGTGCCAGCAGCTTGCCGCCTGCTGGGCTAGCGGGAAATGAGCAGTTCTTC. Full variable domain (outside the CDR3, taken from reference TRBV7-9 and TRBJ2-1): DTGVSQNPRHKITKRGQNVTFRCDPISEHNRLYWYRQTLGQGPEFLTYFQNEAQLEKSRLLSDRFSAERPKGSFSTLEIQRTEQGDSAMYLCASSLPPAGLAGNEQFFGPGTRLTVL.

This clonotype has ten or more counts. The V call is TRBV30, the J call TRBJ2-7; possibly TRBD1 for D (6 bases). The CDR3 loop spans 14 amino acids. Germline assignment: CDR1 GTSNPN and CDR2 SVGIG (reference sequence). Trimming left V 1 base short and J 3 bases short, with 13 bases between. CDR3 region: CAWSAGHTLYEQYF. Here the CDR3 DNA reads TGTGCCTGGAGTGCGGGACATACCCTCTACGAGCAGTACTTC.

The J gene is TRBJ2-2, the V gene TRBV7-2; 7 nucleotides align to TRBD1. The CDR3 totals 16 residues. With V trimmed by 5 bases and J by 0 bases, 6 bases remained unmatched. Germline values: CDR1 SGHTA, CDR2 FQGNSA. CDR3 coding DNA: TGTGCCAGCAGCCTCCGAAGGGGGCCGAACACCGGGGAGCTGTTTTTT. This codes for CASSLRRGPNTGELFF.

The chain recombines TRBV10-2 with TRBJ1-1; 7 bases map to TRBD1. V gave up 7 bases and J gave up 2 bases; unmatched junction bases: 7. CDR3 size: 14 residues. The germline CDR1 and CDR2 sequences are WSHSY and SAAADI. CDR3 sequence: CASTPGQRNTEAFF. CDR3 sequence (DNA): TGCGCCAGCACTCCGGGACAGCGAAACACTGAAGCTTTCTTT.

This chain links TRBV7-2 with TRBJ1-1; D possibly corresponds to TRBD1 (5 bases). Germline CDR1 is SGHTA and CDR2 is FQGNSA. Trimming stripped 0 bases from V and 8 bases from J, with 13 bases between. The CDR3 covers 14 residues. CDR3 region: CASSLARVKEEAFF. In DNA form, the CDR3 reads TGTGCCAGCAGCTTAGCCAGGGTGAAGGAAGAAGCTTTCTTT.

This clonotype was picked up many times. The chain links TRBV12-3 or TRBV12-4 to TRBJ1-4; weak D call: TRBD1 (5 bases). CDR3 length: 15 residues. V gave up 6 bases and J gave up 9 bases, with 20 bases separating them. The CDR3 DNA is TGTGCCAGCAGCAAGCTCTCCACGGGGGGAAAAAAACTGTTTTTT. Protein sequence: CASSKLSTGGKKLFF.

This clonotype was counted at least ten times. V and J are TRBV9 and TRBJ1-6, with 10 bases that match TRBD1. V trimming: 5 bases; J trimming: 10 bases; junction bases outside the gene matches: 9. Germline CDR1 and CDR2: SGDLS and YYNGEE. The CDR3 contains 15 residues. The CDR3 reads CASSKTGGEGSPLHF. The CDR3 DNA reads TGTGCCAGCAGTAAGACAGGGGGCGAAGGATCACCCCTCCACTTT.

Ten or more counts support this clonotype. This rearrangement joins TRBV6-2 or TRBV6-3 to TRBJ2-7; TRBD2 is a possible D gene (6 bases). Germline V lookup: CDR1 MNHEY, CDR2 SVGEGT. The V and J ends lost 2 bases and 7 bases respectively, with 15 bases between them. This CDR3 has 14 residues. For the CDR3, the DNA is TGTGCCAGCAGTTACCAGCGGGCCCCCCTGGAGCAGTACTTC. It codes for CASSYQRAPLEQYF.

In this sample, this clonotype turned up many times. The rearrangement uses TRBV29-1 and TRBJ2-1, with 7 bases lining up with TRBD2. The CDR3 is 14 amino acids. J gave up 9 bases and V 5 bases, and 13 bases lay outside the gene matches. CDR1 and CDR2 (germline): SQVTM, ANQGSEA. Written as DNA, the CDR3 is TGCAGCGTTTCGGGTTTGCGGACTAGGGGTGAGCAGTTCTTC. Protein product: CSVSGLRTRGEQFF.

The table lists this clonotype with many counts. The chain joins TRBV27 to TRBJ1-5; D is uncertain. The germline V and J ends were trimmed by 0 bases and 3 bases, with 9 bases remaining between them. This CDR3 is 15 amino acids long. The germline V gene has CDR1 MNHEY and CDR2 SMNVEV (reference sequence). CDR3 nucleotides: TGTGCCAGCAGTTTATCCGGGGTAGCCAATCAGCCCCAGCATTTT. This codes for CASSLSGVANQPQHF.

This clonotype has ten or more counts. The gene calls are TRBV7-9 and TRBJ1-2; D unclear. The CDR3 sequence is 16 residues long. Germline values: CDR1 SEHNR, CDR2 FQNEAQ (reference sequence). V lost 7 bases and J lost 0, with 18 bases in between. The CDR3 is CASTSRRGTANYGYTF. For the CDR3, the DNA is TGTGCCAGCACCTCAAGGCGGGGAACTGCTAACTATGGCTACACCTTC.

This clonotype was observed at least ten times. The J gene is TRBJ2-2, the V gene TRBV20-1, with D uncertain. V dropped 4 bases and J dropped 1 base, with 4 bases sitting between them. Germline V lookup: CDR1 DFQATT, CDR2 SNEGSKA (reference sequence). The CDR3 runs 12 residues. CDR3 DNA: TGCAGTGCTAAGGGGAACACCGGGGAGCTGTTTTTT. This translates into CSAKGNTGELFF.